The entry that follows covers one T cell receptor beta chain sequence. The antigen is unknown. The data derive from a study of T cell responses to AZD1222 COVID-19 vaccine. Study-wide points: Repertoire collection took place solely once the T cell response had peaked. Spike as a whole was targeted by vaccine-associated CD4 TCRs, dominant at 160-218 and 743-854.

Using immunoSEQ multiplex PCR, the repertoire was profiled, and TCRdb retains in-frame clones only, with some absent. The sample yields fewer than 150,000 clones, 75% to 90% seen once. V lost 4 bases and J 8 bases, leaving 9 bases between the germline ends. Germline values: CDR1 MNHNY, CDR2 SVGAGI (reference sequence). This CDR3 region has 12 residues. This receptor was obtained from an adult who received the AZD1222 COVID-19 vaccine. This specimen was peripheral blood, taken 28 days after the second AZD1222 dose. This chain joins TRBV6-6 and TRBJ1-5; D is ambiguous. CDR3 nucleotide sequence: TGTGCCAGCAGTTCCCCCTCGGAGCCCCAGCATTTT. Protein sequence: CASSSPSEPQHF.